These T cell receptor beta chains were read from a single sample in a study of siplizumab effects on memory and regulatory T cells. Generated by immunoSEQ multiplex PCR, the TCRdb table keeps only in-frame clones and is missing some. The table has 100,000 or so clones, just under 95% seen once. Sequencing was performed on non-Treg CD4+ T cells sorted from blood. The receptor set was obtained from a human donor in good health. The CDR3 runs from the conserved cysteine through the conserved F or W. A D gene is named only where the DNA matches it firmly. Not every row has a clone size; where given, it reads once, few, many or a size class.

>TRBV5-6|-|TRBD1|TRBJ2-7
CASNPTGGAYEQYF
TGTGCCAGCAACCCTACAGGGGGCGCCTACGAGCAGTACTTC
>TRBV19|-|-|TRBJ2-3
CASSILSGAIKGAQYF
TGTGCCAGTAGTATCCTATCCGGGGCTATCAAAGGCGCGCAGTATTTT
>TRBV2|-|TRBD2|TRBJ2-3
CASKLAALTDTQYF
TGTGCCAGCAAACTAGCGGCCCTCACAGATACGCAGTATTTT
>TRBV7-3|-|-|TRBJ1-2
CASSLRMEGSYTF
TGTGCCAGCAGCTTAAGAATGGAGGGAAGCTACACCTTC
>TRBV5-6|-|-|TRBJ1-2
CASSSRAGWGYTF
TGTGCCAGCAGCTCCAGGGCAGGGTGGGGCTACACCTTC
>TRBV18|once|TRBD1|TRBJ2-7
CASSPPGQRSYEQYF
TGTGCCAGCTCACCCCCGGGACAGCGATCCTACGAGCAGTACTTC
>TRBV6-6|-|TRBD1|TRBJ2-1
CASSKRGPLNNEQFF
TGTGCCAGCAGCAAGAGGGGGCCCCTTAACAATGAGCAGTTCTTC
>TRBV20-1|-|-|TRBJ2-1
CSAHNNEQFF
TGCAGTGCCCATAACAATGAGCAGTTCTTC
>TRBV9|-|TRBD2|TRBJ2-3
CASSVGVAGQTDTQYF
TGTGCCAGCAGCGTAGGAGTAGCGGGGCAAACAGATACGCAGTATTTT
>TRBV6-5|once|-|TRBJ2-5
CASSRTARGETQYF
TGTGCCAGCAGTCGGACAGCCCGGGGAGAGACCCAGTACTTC
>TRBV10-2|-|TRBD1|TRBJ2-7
CASRDGQGGSYEQYF
TGCGCCAGCAGGGACGGACAGGGCGGCTCCTACGAGCAGTACTTC
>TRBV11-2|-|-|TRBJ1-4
CASSPQGRKLFF
TGTGCCAGCAGCCCCCAGGGCAGAAAACTGTTTTTT
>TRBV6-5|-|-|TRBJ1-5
CASSREGGGQPQHF
TGTGCCAGCAGCCGAGAGGGGGGCGGTCAGCCCCAGCATTTT
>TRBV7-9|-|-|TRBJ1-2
CASSRFYGYTF
TGTGCCAGCAGTCGGTTCTATGGCTACACCTTC
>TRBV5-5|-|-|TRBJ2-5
CASSLAGLEQETQYF
TGTGCCAGCAGCTTGGCAGGGTTGGAGCAAGAGACCCAGTACTTC
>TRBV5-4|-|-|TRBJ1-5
CASSVGVWSNQPQHF
TGTGCCAGCAGCGTGGGCGTGTGGAGCAATCAGCCCCAGCATTTT
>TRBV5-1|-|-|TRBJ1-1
CASSSFAGANTEAFF
TGCGCCAGCAGCTCTTTCGCAGGGGCCAACACTGAAGCTTTCTTT
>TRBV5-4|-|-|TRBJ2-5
CASSLAALKETQYF
TGTGCCAGCAGCTTGGCTGCCCTAAAAGAGACCCAGTACTTC
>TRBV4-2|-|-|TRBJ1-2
CASSQARSTNYGYTF
TGTGCCAGCAGCCAAGCCAGGTCCACTAACTATGGCTACACCTTC
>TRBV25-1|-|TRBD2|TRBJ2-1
CASSTWAGGVNEQFF
TGTGCCAGCAGTACCTGGGCCGGGGGGGTTAATGAGCAGTTCTTC
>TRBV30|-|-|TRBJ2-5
CAWSTQETQYF
TGTGCCTGGAGTACGCAAGAGACCCAGTACTTC
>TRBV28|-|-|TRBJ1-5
CASRSGYQPQHF
TGTGCCAGCAGATCAGGGTATCAGCCCCAGCATTTT
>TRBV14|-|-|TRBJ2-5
CASSHGHAAPQETQYF
TGTGCCAGCAGCCATGGACACGCGGCACCACAAGAGACCCAGTACTTC
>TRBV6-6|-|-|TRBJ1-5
CASRPGDQPQHF
TGTGCCAGCAGGCCGGGGGATCAGCCCCAGCATTTT
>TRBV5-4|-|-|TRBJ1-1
CASSLAQRNTEAFF
TGTGCCAGCAGCTTGGCCCAACGAAACACTGAAGCTTTCTTT
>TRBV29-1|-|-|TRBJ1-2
CSVVGRGLNYGYTF
TGCAGCGTTGTGGGTAGGGGACTTAACTATGGCTACACCTTC
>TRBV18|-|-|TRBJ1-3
CASSPNSDVGNTIYF
TGTGCCAGCTCACCAAACAGTGATGTCGGAAACACCATATATTTT
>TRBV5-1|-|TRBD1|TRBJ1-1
CASSKMTGTPEKYTEAFF
TGCGCCAGCAGCAAAATGACAGGGACTCCCGAGAAGTACACTGAAGCTTTCTTT
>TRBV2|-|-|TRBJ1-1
CASNRGGLNTEAFF
TGTGCCTCCAACCGCGGGGGATTGAACACTGAAGCTTTCTTT